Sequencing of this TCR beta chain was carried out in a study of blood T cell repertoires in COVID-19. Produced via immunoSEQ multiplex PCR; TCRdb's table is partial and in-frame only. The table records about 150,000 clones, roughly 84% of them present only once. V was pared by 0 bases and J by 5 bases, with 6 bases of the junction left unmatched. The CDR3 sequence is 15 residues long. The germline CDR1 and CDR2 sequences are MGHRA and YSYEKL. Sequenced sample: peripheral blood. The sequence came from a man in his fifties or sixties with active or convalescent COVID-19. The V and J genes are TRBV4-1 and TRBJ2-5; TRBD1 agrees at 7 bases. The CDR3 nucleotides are TGCGCCAGCAGCCAAGAAACAGGGGAAGATGAGACCCAGTACTTC. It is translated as CASSQETGEDETQYF.